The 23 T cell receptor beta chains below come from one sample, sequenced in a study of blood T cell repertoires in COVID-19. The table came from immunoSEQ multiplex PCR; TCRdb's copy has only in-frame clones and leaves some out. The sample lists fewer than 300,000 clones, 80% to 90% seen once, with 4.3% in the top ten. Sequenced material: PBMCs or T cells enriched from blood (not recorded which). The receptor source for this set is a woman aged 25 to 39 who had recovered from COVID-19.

DNA of the CDR3: TGTGCCAGCAGTATCGGACAGGCAGCCTACGAGCAGTACTTC. Its protein product is CASSIGQAAYEQYF. This chain connects TRBV27 to TRBJ2-7; 7 positions agree with TRBD1. The trim removed 5 bases at V and 2 bases at J, leaving 6 bases unmatched. There are 14 residues in the CDR3. CDR1 is MNHEY, CDR2 SMNVEV, per germline (reference sequence).

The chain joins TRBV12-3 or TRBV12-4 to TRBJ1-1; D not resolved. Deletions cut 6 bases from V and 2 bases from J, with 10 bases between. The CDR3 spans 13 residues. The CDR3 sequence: CASRGNSNTEAFF. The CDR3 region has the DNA TGTGCCAGCAGAGGAAACAGTAACACTGAAGCTTTCTTT.

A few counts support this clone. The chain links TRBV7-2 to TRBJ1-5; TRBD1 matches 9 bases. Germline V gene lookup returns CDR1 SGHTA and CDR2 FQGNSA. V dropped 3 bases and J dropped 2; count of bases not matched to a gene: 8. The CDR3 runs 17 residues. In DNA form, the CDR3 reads TGTGCCAGCAGCTTGCACACAGGGGGCGCGGGCAATCAGCCCCAGCATTTT. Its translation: CASSLHTGGAGNQPQHF.

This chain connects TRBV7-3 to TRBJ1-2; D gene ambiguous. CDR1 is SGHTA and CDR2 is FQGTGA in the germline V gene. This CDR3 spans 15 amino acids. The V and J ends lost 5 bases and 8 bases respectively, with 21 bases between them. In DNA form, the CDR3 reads TGTGCCAGCAGCCCCGGGAAGGGTAGTGTTAGGGGCTACACCTTC. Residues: CASSPGKGSVRGYTF.

The CDR3 nucleotides are TGTGCCAGCAGCTTGGTAGTGGAGGTCCTAGAGGAGAATGAGCAGTTCTTC. It encodes CASSLVVEVLEENEQFF. The chain recombines TRBV5-5 with TRBJ2-1; D possibly corresponds to TRBD2 (5 bases). Trimming removed 0 bases from V and 7 bases from J, with 20 bases in between. Germline V gene data show CDR1 as SGHKS and CDR2 as YYEKEE (reference sequence). The CDR3 sequence is 17 residues long.

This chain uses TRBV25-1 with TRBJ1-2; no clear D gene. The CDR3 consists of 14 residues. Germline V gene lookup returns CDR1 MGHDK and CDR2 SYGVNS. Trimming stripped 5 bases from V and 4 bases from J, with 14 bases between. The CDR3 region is CASSPPGTLYGYTF. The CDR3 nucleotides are TGTGCCAGCAGTCCACCAGGCACCCTCTATGGCTACACCTTC.

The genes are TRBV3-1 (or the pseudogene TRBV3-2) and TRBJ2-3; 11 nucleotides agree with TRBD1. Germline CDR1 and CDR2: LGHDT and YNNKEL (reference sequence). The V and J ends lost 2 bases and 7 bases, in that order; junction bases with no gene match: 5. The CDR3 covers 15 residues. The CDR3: CASSQKRTGGNTQYF. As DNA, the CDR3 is TGTGCCAGCAGCCAAAAGCGGACAGGGGGCAATACGCAGTATTTT.

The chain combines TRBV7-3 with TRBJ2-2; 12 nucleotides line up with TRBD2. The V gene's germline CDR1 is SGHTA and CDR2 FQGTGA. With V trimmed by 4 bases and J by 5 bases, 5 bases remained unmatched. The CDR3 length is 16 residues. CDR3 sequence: CASSSGLAGGTGELFF. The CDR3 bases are TGTGCCAGCAGCTCAGGTCTAGCGGGAGGGACCGGGGAGCTGTTTTTT. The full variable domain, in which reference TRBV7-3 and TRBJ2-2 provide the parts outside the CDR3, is GAGVSQTPSNKVTEKGKYVELRCDPISGHTALYWYRQSLGQGPEFLIYFQGTGAADDSGLPNDRFFAVRPEGSVSTLKIQRTERGDSAVYLCASSSGLAGGTGELFFGEGSRLTVL.

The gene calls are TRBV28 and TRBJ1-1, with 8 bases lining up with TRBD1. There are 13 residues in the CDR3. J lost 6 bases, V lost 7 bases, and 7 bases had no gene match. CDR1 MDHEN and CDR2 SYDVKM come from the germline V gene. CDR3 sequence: CASIQGAPSEAFF. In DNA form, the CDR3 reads TGTGCCAGCATTCAGGGGGCGCCTTCTGAAGCTTTCTTT.

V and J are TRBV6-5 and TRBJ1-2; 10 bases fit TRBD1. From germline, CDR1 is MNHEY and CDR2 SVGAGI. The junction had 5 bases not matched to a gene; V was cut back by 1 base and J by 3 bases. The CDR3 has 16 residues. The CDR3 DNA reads TGTGCCAGCAGTTACTTGGGACAGGGGAATTACTATGGCTACACCTTC. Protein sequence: CASSYLGQGNYYGYTF.

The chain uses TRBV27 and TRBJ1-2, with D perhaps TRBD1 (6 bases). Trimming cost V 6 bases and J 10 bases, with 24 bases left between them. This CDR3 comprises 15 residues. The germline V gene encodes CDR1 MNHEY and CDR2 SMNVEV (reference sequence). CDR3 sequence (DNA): TGTGCCAGCAGAGACCTCACAGGGTTGAATGGGGACTACACCTTC. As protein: CASRDLTGLNGDYTF.

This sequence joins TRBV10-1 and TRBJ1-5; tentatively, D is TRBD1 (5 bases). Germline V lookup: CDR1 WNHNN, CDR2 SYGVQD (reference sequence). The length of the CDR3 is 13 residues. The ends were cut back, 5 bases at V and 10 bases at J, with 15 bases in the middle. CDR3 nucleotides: TGCGCCAGCAGTCCCGGGACTAAGGGACCCCAGCATTTT. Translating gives CASSPGTKGPQHF.

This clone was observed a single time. CDR3 protein: CASSQEGSGSAGELFF. The DNA for the CDR3 is TGCGCCAGCAGCCAAGAAGGTAGCGGGAGCGCCGGGGAGCTGTTTTTT. The rearrangement uses TRBV4-1 and TRBJ2-2, with 9 bases aligning to TRBD2. Germline CDR1 reads MGHRA; CDR2 reads YSYEKL. The V and J ends lost 0 bases and 6 bases, in that order; junction bases with no gene match: 5. The CDR3 runs 16 residues.

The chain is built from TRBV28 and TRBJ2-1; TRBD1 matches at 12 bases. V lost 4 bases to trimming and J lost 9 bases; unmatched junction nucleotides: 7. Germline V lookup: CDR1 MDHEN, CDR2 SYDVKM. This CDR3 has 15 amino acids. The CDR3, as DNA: TGTGCCAGCAGTTACACCGGGACAGGGGGCACTGAGCAGTTCTTC. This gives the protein CASSYTGTGGTEQFF. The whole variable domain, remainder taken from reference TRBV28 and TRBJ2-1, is DVKVTQSSRYLVKRTGEKVFLECVQDMDHENMFWYRQDPGLGLRLIYFSYDVKMKEKGDIPEGYSVSREKKERFSLILESASTNQTSMYLCASSYTGTGGTEQFFGPGTRLTVL.

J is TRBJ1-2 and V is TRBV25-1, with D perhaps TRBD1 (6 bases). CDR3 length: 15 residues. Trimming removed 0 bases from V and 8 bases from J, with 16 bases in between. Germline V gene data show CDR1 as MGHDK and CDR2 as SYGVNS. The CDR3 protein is CASSEYAGADEGYTF. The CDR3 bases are TGTGCCAGCAGTGAATATGCGGGGGCTGATGAGGGCTACACCTTC.

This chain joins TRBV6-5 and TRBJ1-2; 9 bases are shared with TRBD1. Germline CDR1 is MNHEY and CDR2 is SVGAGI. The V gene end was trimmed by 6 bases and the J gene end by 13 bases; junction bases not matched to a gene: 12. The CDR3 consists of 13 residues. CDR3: CASRPGQGRKFTF. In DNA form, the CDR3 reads TGTGCCAGCAGACCGGGACAGGGCCGTAAATTCACCTTC.

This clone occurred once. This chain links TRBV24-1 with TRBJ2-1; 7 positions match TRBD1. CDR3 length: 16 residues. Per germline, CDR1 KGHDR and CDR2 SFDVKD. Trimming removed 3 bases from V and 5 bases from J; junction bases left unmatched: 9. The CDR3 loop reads CATSDHSGTVNNEQFF. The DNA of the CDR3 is TGTGCCACCAGTGATCACTCCGGGACAGTTAACAATGAGCAGTTCTTC.

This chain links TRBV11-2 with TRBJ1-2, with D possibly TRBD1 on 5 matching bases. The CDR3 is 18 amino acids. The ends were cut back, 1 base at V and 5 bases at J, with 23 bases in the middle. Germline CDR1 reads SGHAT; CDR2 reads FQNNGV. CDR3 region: CASSLARNNLVGAYGYTF. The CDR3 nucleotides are TGTGCCAGCAGCTTAGCTCGAAATAACCTGGTAGGGGCGTATGGCTACACCTTC.

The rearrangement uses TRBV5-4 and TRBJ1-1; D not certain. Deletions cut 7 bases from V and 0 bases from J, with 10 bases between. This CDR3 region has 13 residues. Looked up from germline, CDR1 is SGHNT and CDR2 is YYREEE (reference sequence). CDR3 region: CASGPNLNTEAFF. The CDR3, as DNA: TGTGCCAGCGGGCCCAACTTGAACACTGAAGCTTTCTTT.

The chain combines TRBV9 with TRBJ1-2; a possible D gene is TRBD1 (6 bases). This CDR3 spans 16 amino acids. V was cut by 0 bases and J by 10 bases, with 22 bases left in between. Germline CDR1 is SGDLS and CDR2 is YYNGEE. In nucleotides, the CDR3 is TGTGCCAGCAGCGTAGTGGGGGGGCAAAGGGTCTCGGACTACACCTTC. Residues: CASSVVGGQRVSDYTF.

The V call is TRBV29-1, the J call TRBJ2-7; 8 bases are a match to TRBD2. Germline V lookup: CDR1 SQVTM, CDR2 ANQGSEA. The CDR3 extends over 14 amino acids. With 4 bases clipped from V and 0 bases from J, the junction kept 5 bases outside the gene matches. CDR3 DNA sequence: TGCAGCGTTGTTAAGCGGGAGCACTCCTACGAGCAGTACTTC. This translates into CSVVKREHSYEQYF.

CDR3 sequence: CASSSIRDSYSGANVLTF. The CDR3 coding sequence is TGTGCCAGCAGTTCTATCCGGGACTCCTACTCTGGGGCCAACGTCCTGACTTTC. This chain connects TRBV28 to TRBJ2-6, with a weak D call TRBD2 (6 bases). CDR1 is MDHEN, CDR2 SYDVKM, per germline. Trimming cost V 4 bases and J 0 bases, with 16 bases left between them. The CDR3 runs 18 residues.

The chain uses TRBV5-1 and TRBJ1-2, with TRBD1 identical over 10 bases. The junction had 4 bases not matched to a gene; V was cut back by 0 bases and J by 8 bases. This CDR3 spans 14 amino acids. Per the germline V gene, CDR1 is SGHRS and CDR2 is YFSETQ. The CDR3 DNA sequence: TGCGCCAGCAGCTTGGAAGGGACAGGGGTCGGCTACACCTTC. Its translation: CASSLEGTGVGYTF.